One TCR beta chain is described in this entry. The antigen remains undetermined. The CDR3 contains 12 residues. Trimming removed 5 bases at V and 9 bases at J, with 10 bases between. In germline, CDR1 is SGHTA, CDR2 FQGTGA. The use of genomic DNA as template underpinned the TCR beta VDJ and CDR3 profiling. TCRdb reprocessed the reads with MiXCR, giving one entry per CDR3 protein. The top ten clones hold approximately 8.2% of a sample with about 270,000 distinct CDR3 sequences, approximately 55% of them seen once. The sample originates from a study of CD8+CD57+ T cells in acquired aplastic anemia. Study results and caveats: CD8+ Simpson's diversity did not differ significantly between patients and controls. Overlap between patients and controls comprised some 31 CD8+ CDR3 sequences.

V gene TRBV7-3 combines with J gene TRBJ2-2; D perhaps matches TRBD2 (5 bases). This receptor was taken from a human donor with severe aplastic anemia or a healthy control (not recorded which). Sequencing input: sorted CD4+, CD8+, or CD8+CD57+ T cells (not recorded which) from PBMCs. Written as DNA, the CDR3 is TGTGCCAGCAGCGGTGGAGGTCGGGAGCTGTTTTTT. Protein product: CASSGGGRELFF.